This T cell receptor (beta chain) was sequenced during a study of cytomegalovirus exposure and HLA in healthy donors (dated by TCRdb to 2016 to 2017). At the level of the whole study: In an earlier analysis of several hundred of the donors, about 270 Gb of sequence data and 95 million to 130 million unique TCR beta sequences from about 180 million T cells were reported. An early release covering roughly 640 HLA-typed donors comprised 250 to 350 gigabases of sequencing data and 65 million to 100 million unique TCR sequences. Of the 300 to 400 genotyped donors, about 80% fell in the genetic ancestry cluster associated with self-reported Caucasian donors. The study aimed to test whether signatures of past pathogen exposure could be identified by cataloging public T cell receptors. The T cell repertoires of 700 or so subjects were profiled by immunosequencing and related to cytomegalovirus serostatus. Along with the 666-subject first cohort, a separate validation cohort of over 90 different subjects was used. The study combined high-throughput TCR immunosequencing, statistical association of individual TCRs with disease status, and machine learning to predict cytomegalovirus infection status. In a later analysis, previously published TCR beta repertoires from 550 to 750 donors were re-analyzed and high-resolution HLA genotyping was added so that TCR occurrence patterns could be studied. In the later analysis, no new phenotypic data were used to find candidate immune exposures; instead, reliance was placed on TCR beta sequences and their occurrence across donors. To decide whether each TCR beta V gene segment behaved as functional or pseudogenic, an earlier analysis of some 600 of the donors relied on high-throughput TCR beta sequencing. Alongside the repertoire data, information on donor age, sex, ethnicity and CMV serostatus was compiled. A later genetic analysis took genome-wide SNP genotypes for about three fifths of the 666 donors and used that subset as a discovery cohort. Every discovery cohort repertoire had been produced on one sequencing platform. HLA typing included class I and class II loci at four-digit resolution. Typing coverage varied by locus: roughly 629-630 donors for A, B, C, DRB1 and DQB1; more than 500 for DQA1; 600 to 610 for DPA1; fewer than 480 for DPB1. Four to six DR-DQ haplotypes were handled as single units for association and clustering, since linkage in the cohort was strong. On average, roughly 250,000 unique TCR beta nucleotide sequences were sequenced per donor among 398 genotyped donors of the cohort, with about 17% of those sequences being non-productive.

A note on this clone: Its cognate antigen has yet to be identified. No base-level quality is on record; no much larger clone is a single base apart.

The CDR3 runs 16 residues from the cysteine to the phenylalanine. Only the CDR3 portion is preserved as DNA: 48 bases, with reading frame beginning at the first base. CDR1 is given as SGHTA and CDR2 as FQGTGA, both from the germline V gene. From V the trimming removes 1 base and from J it removes 5 bases, while the gene matches leave 7 bases of the junction unaccounted for. The cohort was made up of 666 healthy bone marrow donors. All cohort members were sampled while nominally healthy, although unrecorded immune exposures were likely present. The donor tested CMV seronegative, placing the donor among the 350 to 400 seronegative members of the cohort. A peripheral blood sample was collected from each donor, and TCR beta sequencing was performed on peripheral blood mononuclear cells. Genomic DNA extraction from the blood cell samples was performed with the Qiagen DNeasy Blood Extraction Kit. Summary of the overall study and its limitations: Several of the top co-occurrence clusters appeared to be linked to parvovirus B19, influenza, CMV and Epstein-Barr virus, according to a later analysis. The cohort was sequenced for TCR beta chains only, and without alpha or paired-chain data the features that could be detected were limited. In a later analysis, the rate of TCR association differed among HLA loci, with DRB1 alleles having the most associated TCRs and HLA-C alleles having the fewest. According to a later genetic analysis, donors in an Asian-associated ancestry cluster had fewer N-insertions in productive TCRs than the approximately 630-donor mean. Broadly in line with IMGT annotations, most TCR beta V segments showed up in productive rearrangements about 87% or about 30% of the time in an earlier analysis of 450 to 600 of the donors. Compared with equally common non-associated chains, HLA-associated TCR beta chains in a later analysis were more clonally expanded and had lower generation probabilities. Strong co-occurrence of HLA alleles, especially DR and DQ, made assigning TCR associations to individual alleles difficult. Most TCR sequences were observed very rarely across donors, whereas some public TCRs were present in many individuals. A group of highly shared sequence variants was considered likely to be a technical artifact of the sequencing pipeline. A further reported finding was that TCR beta sequences accurately predicted the HLA-A and HLA-B alleles for most subjects in the first cohort. Specific HLA alleles were associated with 15,000 to 20,000 TCR beta sequences at a false discovery rate of 0.05 in a later analysis. Presence/absence analyses assumed roughly uniform sequencing depth across donors, an assumption that may not hold. The earlier analysis of some 540 of the donors excluded around 17 rarely observed V segments, including chromosome 9 orphons, because counts were too low. HLA typing was unavailable for some donors at each locus, so association tests used only the typed subset. In vitro tests confirmed that a few of the cytomegalovirus-associated TCR beta chains recognize cytomegalovirus antigens. An association between a missense DCLRE1C variant and V-gene and J-gene trimming of TCR beta chains was found in a later genetic analysis and replicated in an independent cohort. A later analysis found that most CMV-associated TCR beta chains appeared HLA-restricted, with HLA associations seemingly driven largely by CMV exposure. The classifier was reported to diagnose cytomegalovirus status with high specificity and sensitivity in both the original cohort and the validation cohort. Linkage disequilibrium might explain the correlated functional status among segregating V segments, but an unknown experimental factor could not be excluded. A total of fewer than 200 TCR beta chains were listed by the study as associated with cytomegalovirus. The authors suggested that the approach could potentially be generalized to other disease states and immunological phenotypes. CMV serostatus was the only immune exposure information available for the cohort. Some IMGT-functional V segments, including TRBV6-2 and TRBV6-3, could not be distinguished by the 87-base-pair reads and were therefore excluded.

Library creation used the immunoSEQ multiplex PCR assay. For the multiplex PCR, a mixture combining 60 forward primers for TCR Vbeta segments and 13 reverse primers for TCR Jbeta segments was used. The CDR3 region of rearranged TCR beta genes was amplified from genomic DNA by a multiplex PCR assay. On the Illumina HiSeq System, the amplified TCR beta libraries were sequenced as 87-base-pair reads. On the authors' methods: A later analysis tallied around 87 million unique TCR beta chains across the 550 to 850 repertoires, and some 12 million of those chains were shared by two or more donors. Raw reads were error-corrected and collapsed into unique sequences with a nearest-neighbor algorithm that merged closely related sequences to remove PCR and sequencing errors. V, D and J gene segments were assigned by aligning CDR3 sequences to IMGT reference sequences. Each retained sequence needed at least a six-nucleotide match to both a V gene segment and a J gene segment. Rearrangements were called productive when the CDR3 lacked stop codons and stayed in frame with V and J; all others were non-productive. Following IMGT convention, CDR3 was defined as the stretch from the second conserved V-encoded cysteine up to the conserved J-encoded phenylalanine. The earlier analysis of fewer than 700 of the donors excluded sequences that lacked an unambiguous match to a single V gene segment. In an earlier analysis of several hundred of the donors, V segments were called functional above 56.7% productive rearrangements and were called segregating when the between-donor standard deviation exceeded 5%. A statistical classification framework was built to diagnose cytomegalovirus status from the catalog of TCR beta chain sequences. In a later analysis, TCR nucleotide sequences were compared against IMGT/GENE-DB human TR gene sequences so that V and J genes could be assigned. Using the TCRdist pipeline, a later analysis assigned CDR3 sequences along with most-parsimonious VDJ recombination scenarios. A later analysis defined each TCR beta chain by its CDR3 amino acid sequence plus V-gene family, and excluded reads lacking a unique V-gene family. A later analysis removed several hundred highly shared, low-generation-probability nucleotide sequences to deal with suspected cross-contamination and a sequencing artifact. In a later analysis, a clonal expansion index for each public chain was calculated from normalized within-repertoire ranks of inferred template counts. In a later analysis, generation probabilities were computed using a VDJ recombination model fitted to out-of-frame rearrangements, and the results were checked against IGoR. A later analysis scored TCR-TCR, TCR-HLA and TCR-CMV co-occurrence with hypergeometric tests, applying a repertoire-size bias correction to TCR pairs. In a later analysis, false discovery rates were estimated by permuting HLA or CMV assignments 20 times. In a later analysis, co-occurring TCRs were grouped using DBSCAN, with TCRdist sequence similarity added in when clustering inside HLA-allele-positive subsets. Repertoires with fewer than 30,000 or more than 120,000 public chains were left out of co-occurrence clustering, as were about five repertoires with anomalous nucleotide sharing. TCRdb's version of the immuneACCESS table is confined to in-frame rearrangements and falls short of the full clone set. An unresolved V gene accounts for under half of the shortfall where checked; the remainder is of unknown origin. The V and J calls and clone size are taken from that table; D and trimming were inferred from the DNA. The sample records 100,000 to 150,000 clones, around 81% of which are singletons. Around 1.3% of the sample goes to the ten largest clones.

The TCR comes from a female donor in good health and CMV-seronegative. The sample taken for sequencing was PBMCs. The chain couples TRBV7-3 to TRBJ2-5, with 10 junctional bases fitting TRBD2. The DNA is TGTGCCAGCAGCTTAATGAGCGGGAGGGCCCCGGAGACCCAGTACTTC. This encodes CASSLMSGRAPETQYF.